The clone carrying this TCR beta chain occurred many times. Authors' analysis steps: From approximately 20,000 to 700,000 TCRs were found per sample, with a median of approximately 92,000. TCRdb re-called the 5' RACE reads with MiXCR, one entry per CDR3 protein. These V and J calls are TCRdb output, not the study's own analysis. Of around 140,000 distinct CDR3 sequences in the sample, about 4.3% were seen once. This CDR3 region has 16 residues. Trimming pared 3 bases from V and 4 bases from J, leaving 13 bases between. Germline CDR1 is SNHLY and CDR2 is FYNNEI. Total RNA extraction was carried out from unfractionated whole blood. The source of the sample is a study of human T cells and chemical hapten exposure. Study overall: Slight differences in pooled library volume were the main source of varying TCR yields across samples.

The source is a female donor in good health. The chain recombines TRBV2 with TRBJ1-6; D uncertain. The CDR3 bases are TGTGCCAGCAGTGATCCCCGACGGCCTTATAATTCACCCCTCCACTTT. The encoded protein is CASSDPRRPYNSPLHF. The full variable domain, completed using reference TRBV2 and TRBJ1-6, is EPEVTQTPSHQVTQMGQEVILRCVPISNHLYFYWYRQILGQKVEFLVSFYNNEISEKSEIFDDQFSVERPDGSNFTLKIRSTKLEDSAMYFCASSDPRRPYNSPLHFGNGTRLTVT.